A selection of T cell receptor beta chains follows, all from one sample in a study of CD8+ T cells in alopecia areata. Measured with immunoSEQ multiplex PCR; TCRdb has only the in-frame clones, and not every one. Of around 200,000 clones listed, 40% to 65% are singletons. The sample was CD8+ T cells sorted from blood, taken at week 24, from a patient treated with tofacitinib. Every receptor here comes from a human donor with alopecia areata. The CDR3 runs from the conserved cysteine through the conserved F or W. The D gene is left open where the match is weak. Clone size appears in some rows only: once, few, many, or a class for an expanded clone.

cdr3_length,d_call,clone_size,j_call,v_call,cdr3_nt,cdr3_aa
13,NA,once,TRBJ1-1,TRBV30,TGTGCCTGGAGTGTAATGGTCGACAGTGAAGCTTTCTTT,CAWSVMVDSEAFF
14,TRBD1,NA,TRBJ1-4,TRBV30,TGTGCCTGGAGTGTACCAGGGGGCATCGAAAAACTGTTTTTT,CAWSVPGGIEKLFF
11,NA,NA,TRBJ2-7,TRBV19,TGTGCCAGTAGCGGGGGCTACGAGCAGTACTTC,CASSGGYEQYF
15,NA,few,TRBJ2-1,TRBV19,TGTGCCAGTAGTTCGGACTCCACCTCATACAATGAGCAGTTCTTC,CASSSDSTSYNEQFF
16,TRBD2,NA,TRBJ2-7,TRBV4-3,TGCGCCAGCAGCCAAGGTCTTGCGGGGGGGGCCCCGGAGCAGTACTTC,CASSQGLAGGAPEQYF
13,TRBD1,few,TRBJ2-3,TRBV29-1,TGCAGCGTTGGGGGACAGTCAACAGATACGCAGTATTTT,CSVGGQSTDTQYF
13,TRBD2,NA,TRBJ2-3,TRBV30,TGTGCCTGGAGCCCCAGCGGGGGAGATACGCAGTATTTT,CAWSPSGGDTQYF
13,NA,NA,TRBJ1-3,TRBV30,TGTGCCTGGAGGGGTGGCTCTGGAAACACCATATATTTT,CAWRGGSGNTIYF
13,TRBD1,NA,TRBJ1-1,TRBV29-1,TGCAGCGCCCTTCAGACAGGGGGCCAGGATGCTTTCTTT,CSALQTGGQDAFF
12,NA,few,TRBJ2-7,TRBV30,TGTGCCTGGACGGGTTCCACCTACGAGCAGTACTTC,CAWTGSTYEQYF
12,NA,NA,TRBJ2-2,TRBV6-6,TGTGCCAGCGGGGCGCCCGGCGGGGAGCTGTTTTTT,CASGAPGGELFF
15,TRBD1,NA,TRBJ1-2,TRBV27,TGTGCCAGCAGTCCCACAGGGGGCGAGTGGTATGGCTACACCTTC,CASSPTGGEWYGYTF
16,NA,NA,TRBJ1-1,TRBV7-8,TGTGCCAGCAGCCCGGCCGGGGGAGTCATGAACACTGAAGCTTTCTTT,CASSPAGGVMNTEAFF
14,TRBD1,NA,TRBJ2-3,TRBV13,TGTGCCAGCGGACAGGGTATAAGCACAGATACGCAGTATTTT,CASGQGISTDTQYF
14,NA,NA,TRBJ2-1,TRBV30,TGTGCCTGGAGTGTATGGGACACCCACAATGAGCAGTTCTTC,CAWSVWDTHNEQFF
15,NA,few,TRBJ2-3,TRBV6-5,TGTGCCAGCAGTTTCTCCGTTGGAGGACAAGATACGCAGTATTTT,CASSFSVGGQDTQYF
15,NA,once,TRBJ2-7,TRBV10-3,TGTGCCATCAAGGGAGCCAGCGTGACAGGTTACGAGCAGTACTTC,CAIKGASVTGYEQYF